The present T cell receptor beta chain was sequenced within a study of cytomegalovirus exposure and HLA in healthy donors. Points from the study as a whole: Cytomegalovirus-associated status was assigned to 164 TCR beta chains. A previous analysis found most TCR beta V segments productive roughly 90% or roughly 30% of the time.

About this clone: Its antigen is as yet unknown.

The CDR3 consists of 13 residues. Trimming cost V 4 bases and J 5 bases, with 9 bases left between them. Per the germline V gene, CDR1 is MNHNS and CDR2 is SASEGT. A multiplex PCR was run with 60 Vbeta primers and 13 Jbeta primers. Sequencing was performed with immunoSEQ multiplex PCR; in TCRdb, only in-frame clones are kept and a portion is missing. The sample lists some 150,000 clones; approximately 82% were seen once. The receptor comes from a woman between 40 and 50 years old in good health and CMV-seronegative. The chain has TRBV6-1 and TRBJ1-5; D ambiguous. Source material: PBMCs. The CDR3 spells CASSADGDQPQHF. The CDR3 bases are TGTGCCAGCAGTGCGGACGGGGATCAGCCCCAGCATTTT.